The 5 T cell receptor beta chains below come from one sample, sequenced in a study of cytomegalovirus exposure and HLA in healthy donors. In the PCR, 60 Vbeta and 13 Jbeta primers were used. Here immunoSEQ multiplex PCR was the method, and the copy in TCRdb shows in-frame clones only, minus some. This repertoire shows some 220,000 clones, 70% to 85% found once; its top ten account for around 2.9%. Input material: PBMCs. The source is a woman in her sixties in good health and CMV-seropositive.

With respect to this clone: The germline gene is not matched at one end of the junction; a read error may be the cause. The chain couples TRBV19 to TRBJ2-1, with TRBD1 matching 8 bases. CDR3 size: 15 residues. Germline V CDR1 and CDR2: LNHDA, SQIVND (reference sequence). The CDR3: CASRTQGASNNEQFF. The CDR3 DNA follows: TGTGCCAGTCGCACCCAGGGGGCCTCCAACAATGAGCAGTTCTTC. Supplemented by reference TRBV19 and TRBJ2-1, the full variable domain reads DGGITQSPKYLFRKEGQNVTLSCEQNLNHDAMYWYRQDPGQGLRLIYYSQIVNDFQKGDIAEGYSVSREKKESFPLTVTSAQKNPTAFYLCASRTQGASNNEQFFGPGTRLTVL.

The chain is built from TRBV27 and TRBJ2-5, with D maybe TRBD2 (7 bases). CDR3 size: 13 residues. Germline-derived CDR1 and CDR2 are MNHEY and SMNVEV (reference sequence). V lost 3 bases and J lost 4, with 9 bases in between. CDR3 nucleotide sequence: TGTGCCAGCAGTTTGGCGGGGGCAGAGACCCAGTACTTC. Translation: CASSLAGAETQYF.

The V call is TRBV10-3, the J call TRBJ1-2; 11 bases match TRBD1. V trimming: 3 bases; J trimming: 2 bases; junction bases outside the gene matches: 2. Per the germline V gene, CDR1 is ENHRY and CDR2 is SYGVKD. The CDR3 extends over 15 amino acids. This chain's CDR3 is CAISDGTGGNYGYTF. CDR3 bases: TGTGCCATCAGTGATGGGACAGGGGGGAACTATGGCTACACCTTC.

As regards this clone: One junction end does not reproduce the germline sequence, and a read error may be involved. The rearrangement uses TRBV7-9 and TRBJ1-1; 9 bases match TRBD1. Per the germline V gene, CDR1 is SEHNR and CDR2 is FQNEAQ (reference sequence). The length of the CDR3 is 15 residues. CDR3 sequence reads: CSSSPSDRGNTEAFF. CDR3 sequence (DNA): TGTTCCAGCAGCCCGTCGGACAGGGGAAACACTGAAGCTTTCTTT.

V is TRBV4-2 and J is TRBJ2-6; 7 nucleotides match TRBD1. Germline CDR1 reads LGHNA; CDR2 reads YNFKEQ. Trimming cost V 4 bases and J 0 bases; bases outside gene matches: 9. CDR3 length: 18 amino acids. For the CDR3, the DNA is TGTGCCAGCAGCCTCGGGACAGACTTCGGCTCTGGGGCCAACGTCCTGACTTTC. Its translation is CASSLGTDFGSGANVLTF.